Below are 20 T cell receptor beta chains sequenced from a single sample in a study of chemoradiotherapy in HPV16-positive cancers (dated by TCRdb to the early 2020s). The library was obtained by the immunoSEQ multiplex PCR assay. Imported from immuneACCESS, the table was reduced by TCRdb to in-frame sequences with V and J called. These copies leave out some clones; in studies compared against another copy, an unresolved V gene accounts for under half, and the cause of the remainder is not known. Within this sample are 1,200 or so clones, with roughly 85% of them counted one time only. Roughly 5% of the sample is in the top ten clones. Sample: tumor tissue, taken from a patient who underwent chemoradiotherapy. These receptors came from a human donor with HPV-associated anogenital cancer.

This clone was recorded a few times. The chain joins TRBV6-5 to TRBJ1-5, with TRBD1 matching 8 bases. The V gene end was trimmed by 0 bases and the J gene end by 9 bases; junction bases not matched to a gene: 7. Germline loops: CDR1 MNHEY, CDR2 SVGAGI. The CDR3 sequence is 15 residues long. CDR3: CASSYSGQGKGPQHF. CDR3 nucleotide sequence: TGTGCCAGCAGTTACTCTGGACAGGGTAAAGGGCCCCAGCATTTT.

The chain is built from TRBV12-5 and TRBJ1-5; 7 bases align to TRBD1. J lost 4 bases, V lost 6 bases, and 15 bases had no gene match. The germline gives CDR1 LGHNT, CDR2 FRNRAP. The length of the CDR3 is 17 residues. CDR3 sequence reads: CASGYQTVQGSNQPQHF. CDR3 coding DNA: TGTGCTAGTGGATACCAGACCGTACAGGGGTCAAATCAGCCCCAGCATTTT.

The chain couples TRBV2 to TRBJ1-1; maybe TRBD1 (6 bases). V was trimmed by 7 bases and J by 5 bases, leaving 11 bases between them. Germline V gene lookup returns CDR1 SNHLY and CDR2 FYNNEI. This CDR3 is 12 amino acids long. In nucleotides, the CDR3 is TGTGCCAGCAAAAGGACAGAGACTGAAGCTTTCTTT. It is translated as CASKRTETEAFF. Variable domain in full (rest from reference TRBV2 and TRBJ1-1): EPEVTQTPSHQVTQMGQEVILRCVPISNHLYFYWYRQILGQKVEFLVSFYNNEISEKSEIFDDQFSVERPDGSNFTLKIRSTKLEDSAMYFCASKRTETEAFFGQGTRLTVV.

CDR3: CASSVDPAGLADDEQYF. For the CDR3, the DNA is TGTGCCAGCAGCGTAGACCCCGCGGGACTAGCGGACGACGAGCAGTACTTC. V and J are TRBV9 and TRBJ2-7, with 11 bases matching TRBD2. The CDR3 is made up of 17 amino acids. The ends lost 0 bases at V and 5 bases at J; junction bases unmatched: 10. Germline V gives CDR1 SGDLS, CDR2 YYNGEE.

This chain connects TRBV5-1 to TRBJ2-5; tentative D call: TRBD1 (5 bases). This CDR3 is 13 amino acids long. The germline V and J ends were trimmed by 3 bases and 5 bases, with 11 bases remaining between them. The germline CDR1 and CDR2 sequences are SGHRS and YFSETQ. CDR3 protein: CASSSDMGETQYF. The CDR3 DNA reads as TGCGCCAGCAGCTCGGACATGGGGGAGACCCAGTACTTC.

This rearrangement joins TRBV5-6 to TRBJ2-7; 8 bases match TRBD1. Germline CDR1 reads SGHDT; CDR2 reads YYEEEE. CDR3 size: 15 residues. Trimming cost V 4 bases and J 4 bases; bases outside gene matches: 10. In DNA, the CDR3 is TGTGCCAGCAGCGTAGACGCAGGGGGCGAGTACGAGCAGTACTTC. Residues: CASSVDAGGEYEQYF.

The V gene is TRBV5-4, the J gene TRBJ1-2, with 7 bases fitting TRBD1. Germline V gene data show CDR1 as SGHNT and CDR2 as YYREEE (reference sequence). The CDR3 contains 12 residues. V was pared by 3 bases and J by 7 bases, with 3 bases of the junction left unmatched. CDR3 nucleotide sequence: TGTGCCAGCAGCTCGACAGGGTCTGGCTACACCTTC. This sequence encodes CASSSTGSGYTF.

The chain uses TRBV6-5 and TRBJ2-1, with D maybe TRBD1 (7 bases). Per the germline V gene, CDR1 is MNHEY and CDR2 is SVGAGI. The ends were cut back, 4 bases at V and 4 bases at J, with 17 bases in the middle. The CDR3 spans 16 residues. The CDR3 DNA follows: TGTGCCAGCAGTTCCGCGGGACAGCCCCCTTACAATGAGCAGTTCTTC. Amino acids: CASSSAGQPPYNEQFF.

This chain connects TRBV18 to TRBJ1-1; tentative D call: TRBD1 (5 bases). Between the trimmed V and J ends, which lost 3 bases and 3 bases, there was a span of 14 bases. Germline-derived CDR1 and CDR2 are KGHSH and LQKENI. The CDR3 runs to 15 residues. Here the CDR3 DNA reads TGTGCCAGCTCACCCTTTCGGGGGGTTGACACTGAAGCTTTCTTT. Its protein is CASSPFRGVDTEAFF.

This chain connects TRBV20-1 to TRBJ1-2, with D unclear. The germline V gene has CDR1 DFQATT and CDR2 SNEGSKA (reference sequence). V was trimmed by 4 bases and J by 8 bases, leaving 11 bases between them. The CDR3 is made up of 11 amino acids. DNA for the CDR3: TGCAGTGCTAAGGGCGGGAAGGGCTACACCTTC. The encoded protein is CSAKGGKGYTF.

This clone was counted a single time. The chain links TRBV27 to TRBJ1-6; 9 bases match TRBD1. With V trimmed by 5 bases and J by 12 bases, 5 bases remained unmatched. The CDR3 extends over 13 amino acids. The germline CDR1 and CDR2 sequences are MNHEY and SMNVEV (reference sequence). In nucleotides, the CDR3 is TGTGCCAGCAGTGGGACAGGGCCAAAACCCCTCCACTTT. Residues: CASSGTGPKPLHF.

The chain recombines TRBV5-6 with TRBJ1-5, with D perhaps TRBD1 (6 bases). The CDR3 has 15 residues. V lost 5 bases to trimming and J lost 6 bases, with 18 bases between them. Germline CDR1 and CDR2: SGHDT and YYEEEE. CDR3 in DNA: TGTGCCAGCAGTTTTAGGGGGGCGATAGTTCAGCCCCAGCATTTT. It is translated as CASSFRGAIVQPQHF.

The rearrangement uses TRBV28 and TRBJ2-5; D unclear. Germline-derived CDR1 and CDR2 are MDHEN and SYDVKM. The CDR3 is 13 amino acids. Trimming took off 3 bases at V and 5 bases at J, with 10 bases between the two ends. For the CDR3, the DNA is TGTGCCAGCAGTTTTCAGTTAAGGGAGACCCAGTACTTC. Translated: CASSFQLRETQYF. The whole variable domain, remainder taken from reference TRBV28 and TRBJ2-5, is DVKVTQSSRYLVKRTGEKVFLECVQDMDHENMFWYRQDPGLGLRLIYFSYDVKMKEKGDIPEGYSVSREKKERFSLILESASTNQTSMYLCASSFQLRETQYFGPGTRLLVL.

This clone was counted once. A junction end diverges from the germline sequence, so it may reflect a read error. The chain combines TRBV7-9 with TRBJ1-1; D is perhaps TRBD1 (5 bases). CDR1 is SEHNR and CDR2 is FQNEAQ in the germline V gene (reference sequence). There are 13 residues in the CDR3. CDR3 protein: CASSLEAGVEAFF. CDR3 in DNA: TGTGCCAGCAGTTTAGAGGCGGGGGTTGAAGCTTTCTTT.

This clone was found once. The chain couples TRBV21-1 to TRBJ2-3. TRBV21-1 is given as a pseudogene. This CDR3 comprises 14 residues. The CDR3 sequence is CASTFPRGADTQYF. The CDR3, as DNA: TGTGCCAGCACCTTTCCCAGAGGGGCAGATACGCAGTATTTT.

The rearrangement uses TRBV7-6 and TRBJ1-6; D is perhaps TRBD1 (6 bases). Trimming removed 1 base from V and 7 bases from J, with 11 bases in between. The CDR3 is 15 residues long. Germline CDR1 SGHVS, CDR2 FNYEAQ. The CDR3 DNA sequence: TGTGCCAGCAGCTTAGAGGGGGGGGAAAATTCACCCCTCCACTTT. Its translation is CASSLEGGENSPLHF.

The chain has TRBV5-6 and TRBJ2-1; 9 bases fit TRBD2. Germline V gene lookup returns CDR1 SGHDT and CDR2 YYEEEE. The CDR3 runs 16 residues. J lost 7 bases, V lost 4 bases, and 12 bases had no gene match. CDR3 in amino acids: CASSLAGSGGQNEQFF. DNA of the CDR3: TGTGCCAGCAGCCTAGCTGGTAGCGGGGGCCAGAATGAGCAGTTCTTC.

The chain is built from TRBV5-1 and TRBJ2-1; 11 nucleotides align to TRBD2. The junction had 13 bases not matched to a gene; V was cut back by 2 bases and J by 9 bases. The V gene's germline CDR1 is SGHRS and CDR2 YFSETQ. This CDR3 has 17 residues. In DNA, the CDR3 is TGCGCCAGCAGCTTTGCAAGAACGGGACTAGCGGAGCGTGAGCAGTTCTTC. Its translation is CASSFARTGLAEREQFF.

The V gene is TRBV4-1, the J gene TRBJ2-3, with D tentatively TRBD2 (6 bases). Trimming stripped 1 base from V and 0 bases from J, with 11 bases between. The CDR3 has 16 residues. CDR1 and CDR2 (germline): MGHRA, YSYEKL. For the CDR3, the DNA is TGCGCCAGCAGCCAAGCCAGCGGGTCTAGCACAGATACGCAGTATTTT. Translating gives CASSQASGSSTDTQYF.

The chain combines TRBV9 with TRBJ2-5; no firm D call. CDR1 is SGDLS, CDR2 YYNGEE, per germline. Deletions cut 0 bases from V and 1 base from J, with 13 bases between. The length of the CDR3 is 16 residues. Here the CDR3 reads CASSVGDSTLQETQYF. The CDR3, as DNA: TGTGCCAGCAGCGTAGGAGATAGCACACTCCAAGAGACCCAGTACTTC.